This TCR beta chain was recovered during a study of T cells of healthy individuals. The CDR3 length is 15 residues. V was pared by 3 bases and J by 11 bases, with 12 bases of the junction left unmatched. In germline, CDR1 is MGHDK, CDR2 SYGVNS. Each CDR3 protein is one row after TCRdb ran MiXCR on the 5' RACE reads. The profile shows about 60,000 distinct CDR3 sequences, about 17% of them singletons. This clonotype was seen more than once but under ten times. The gene calls are TRBV25-1 and TRBJ2-2; 7 positions match TRBD1. The TCR originated in a human donor in good health. The CDR3, as DNA: TGTGCCAGCAGTGAGGGACAGACCTTAAACAAAGAGCTGTTTTTT. It is translated as CASSEGQTLNKELFF. Variable domain in full (rest from reference TRBV25-1 and TRBJ2-2): EADIYQTPRYLVIGTGKKITLECSQTMGHDKMYWYQQDPGMELHLIHYSYGVNSTEKGDLSSESTVSRIRTEHFPLTLESARPSHTSQYLCASSEGQTLNKELFFGEGSRLTVL.